These T cell receptor beta chains were read from a single sample in a study of patients and donors after allogeneic stem cell transplantation. One entry per CDR3 protein results from TCRdb running MiXCR on the RT-PCR reads. The repertoire includes around 160,000 distinct CDR3 sequences, approximately 28% of them detected once, and around 3% sits in the top ten. Input material: blood, either unsorted or a sorted T cell fraction (not recorded which). The receptors were gathered from a human donor who was either an allogeneic HSCT recipient or a stem cell or donor lymphocyte infusion donor (not recorded which). It is not recorded whose cells these are; they may come from a transplant donor. CDR3s include the opening cysteine and the closing phenylalanine or tryptophan. The D gene is left open where the match is weak. Rows may omit the clone size; those that give it use once, few, many or a size class.

D gene: -; V gene: TRBV3-1; clone size: -; CDR3 length: 17; J gene: TRBJ1-5; CDR3 DNA: TGTGCCAGCAGCCAAGCTGGCCCCTATGTGGGGAATCAGCCCCAGCATTTT; CDR3 protein: CASSQAGPYVGNQPQHF
D gene: -; V gene: TRBV5-6; clone size: few; CDR3 length: 15; J gene: TRBJ2-1; CDR3 DNA: TGTGCCAGCAGGATTAGCGAGAGGTTTTGGAATGAGCAGTTCTTC; CDR3 protein: CASRISERFWNEQFF
D gene: -; V gene: TRBV9; clone size: once; CDR3 length: 13; J gene: TRBJ2-3; CDR3 DNA: TGTGCCAGCAGCGTAGCTAGGTCAGATACGCAGTATTTT; CDR3 protein: CASSVARSDTQYF
D gene: TRBD2; V gene: TRBV20-1; clone size: -; CDR3 length: 13; J gene: TRBJ2-1; CDR3 DNA: TGCAGTGCCCGCAGACTAGCGGGAGACGAGCAGTTCTTC; CDR3 protein: CSARRLAGDEQFF
D gene: -; V gene: TRBV16; clone size: few; CDR3 length: 16; J gene: TRBJ2-3; CDR3 DNA: TGTGCCAGCAGCCAATTCCTGGGACAAGGCACAGATACGCAGTATTTT; CDR3 protein: CASSQFLGQGTDTQYF
D gene: TRBD2; V gene: TRBV4-3; clone size: -; CDR3 length: 14; J gene: TRBJ2-7; CDR3 DNA: TGCGCCAGCAGCCAATTCCCCGGGGGGTACGAGCAGTACTTC; CDR3 protein: CASSQFPGGYEQYF
D gene: -; V gene: TRBV7-2; clone size: few; CDR3 length: 17; J gene: TRBJ1-6; CDR3 DNA: TGTGCCAGCAGACCCCAAGTTACGGGCTCCTATAATTCACCCCTCCACTTT; CDR3 protein: CASRPQVTGSYNSPLHF
D gene: -; V gene: TRBV6-5; clone size: -; CDR3 length: 15; J gene: TRBJ2-7; CDR3 DNA: TGTGCCAGCAGACCCGGCTTATGGGAAGGTGACGAGCAGTACTTC; CDR3 protein: CASRPGLWEGDEQYF
D gene: -; V gene: TRBV6-6; clone size: -; CDR3 length: 13; J gene: TRBJ1-1; CDR3 DNA: TGTGCCAGCAGCACGGGAGGGTCCCCGGCGGCTTTCTTT; CDR3 protein: CASSTGGSPAAFF
D gene: -; V gene: TRBV6-2/TRBV6-3; clone size: -; CDR3 length: 14; J gene: TRBJ2-4; CDR3 DNA: TGTGCCAGCAGTTCCGGACTAGCCAAAAACATTCAGTACTTC; CDR3 protein: CASSSGLAKNIQYF
D gene: -; V gene: TRBV12-3/TRBV12-4; clone size: -; CDR3 length: 14; J gene: TRBJ2-7; CDR3 DNA: TGTGCCAGCAGTCCAACGGGTTATTCCTACGAGCAGTACTTC; CDR3 protein: CASSPTGYSYEQYF
D gene: -; V gene: TRBV20-1; clone size: few; CDR3 length: 13; J gene: TRBJ2-7; CDR3 DNA: TGCAGTGCTGCGGTCAGTGAGCTTTACGAGCAGTACTTC; CDR3 protein: CSAAVSELYEQYF
D gene: TRBD1; V gene: TRBV11-2; clone size: -; CDR3 length: 14; J gene: TRBJ2-5; CDR3 DNA: TGTGCCAGCAGCGATCAGGGGGCGGGGGAGACCCAGTACTTC; CDR3 protein: CASSDQGAGETQYF
D gene: -; V gene: TRBV9; clone size: -; CDR3 length: 17; J gene: TRBJ1-6; CDR3 DNA: TGTGCCAGCAGCGCCCGGGACGGATATCTACTTAATTCACCCCTCCACTTT; CDR3 protein: CASSARDGYLLNSPLHF